Shown below are 3 T cell receptor beta chains from a single sample sequenced in a study of beta chain features in type 1 diabetes. These TCRs are of unknown antigen specificity. Expressed TCRB transcripts got sequenced, as all isolated RNA was reverse transcribed. Sequencing used immunoSEQ multiplex PCR; TCRdb keeps in-frame clones, though not all of them. The sample has about 700,000 clones, 13% seen once. Broader study findings: Moderately but significantly shorter TCRB CDR3s were found in Type 1 diabetes patients in all four CD4+ subsets.

Sequencing input: naive CD4+ T cells from blood. The receptor source for this set is a young man with type 1 diabetes.

A remark on this clone: This sample includes further DNA sequences coding for the same CDR3. The chain has TRBV6-6 and TRBJ2-3, with unresolved D. This CDR3 has 12 residues. Germline CDR1 is MNHNY and CDR2 is SVGAGI (reference sequence). The germline V and J ends were trimmed by 3 bases and 5 bases, with 6 bases remaining between them. DNA of the CDR3: TGTGCCAGCAGTTATAGTGGAGATACGCAGTATTTT. Translation gives CASSYSGDTQYF.

The chain employs TRBV4-1 and TRBJ1-2; tentative D call: TRBD1 (5 bases). The CDR3 extends over 13 amino acids. Germline lookup yields CDR1 MGHRA and CDR2 YSYEKL. The V end lost 0 bases, the J end lost 8 bases, and 10 bases lay between the germline ends. DNA for the CDR3: TGCGCCAGCAGCCAAGAGGGAGGGGTGGGCTACACCTTC. As protein: CASSQEGGVGYTF.

This clone appeared a few times. V and J are TRBV7-9 and TRBJ1-5; no clear D gene. V gave up 5 bases and J gave up 0 bases, with 8 bases separating them. This CDR3 spans 14 amino acids. Germline values: CDR1 SEHNR, CDR2 FQNEAQ (reference sequence). This chain's CDR3 is CASSRSSSNQPQHF. The DNA for the CDR3 is TGTGCCAGCAGCCGATCCTCTAGCAATCAGCCCCAGCATTTT.